This T cell receptor beta chain was sequenced for a study of cytomegalovirus exposure and HLA in healthy donors (dated by TCRdb to 2016 to 2017). In the study overall: In an earlier analysis of approximately 500 of the donors, 276 Gb of sequence data and 120 million or so unique TCR beta sequences from about 190 million T cells were reported. An early release that covered fewer than 800 HLA-typed donors contained around 300 gigabases of sequencing data and around 80 million unique TCR sequences. Of the 398 genotyped donors, 70% to 90% were placed in the genetic ancestry cluster associated with self-reported Caucasian donors. The study aimed to test whether cataloging public T cell receptors could reveal signatures of past pathogen exposure. The T cell repertoires of under 700 subjects were profiled by immunosequencing and related to cytomegalovirus serostatus. In addition to the first cohort of 500 to 850 subjects, a separate validation cohort of approximately 130 different subjects was used. To predict cytomegalovirus infection status, the study combined high-throughput TCR immunosequencing, statistical association of individual TCRs with disease status, and machine learning. To study patterns of TCR occurrence, a later analysis re-analyzed previously published TCR beta repertoires from 600 to 750 donors and added high-resolution HLA genotyping. Rather than drawing on any new phenotypic data, the later analysis identified candidate immune exposures from TCR beta sequences and the way those sequences occurred across donors. An earlier analysis of about 600 of the donors used high-throughput TCR beta sequencing to judge whether each TCR beta V gene segment behaved as functional or pseudogenic. Donor age, sex, ethnicity and CMV serostatus were compiled alongside the repertoire data. Genome-wide SNP genotypes for about 65% of the 666 donors were used in a later genetic analysis, which treated that subset as a discovery cohort. All discovery cohort repertoires had been generated on a single sequencing platform. HLA typing included class I and class II loci at four-digit resolution. The number of donors typed differed by locus, with roughly 620-630 for A, B, C, DRB1 and DQB1, around 500 for DQA1, 600 to 610 for DPA1, and some 470 for DPB1. Four to six DR-DQ haplotypes were handled as single units for association and clustering, since linkage in the cohort was strong. Among under 450 genotyped donors of the cohort, an average of around 240,000 unique TCR beta nucleotide sequences were sequenced per donor, about a sixth of them non-productive.

V and J are trimmed by 3 bases and 5 bases, and the gene matches miss 9 bases of the junction. Including the terminal cysteine and phenylalanine, the CDR3 comprises 18 residues. Only CDR3 DNA remains: 54 bases, in frame from the first base. The germline V gene gives CDR1 as SGHRS and CDR2 as YFSETQ. General study outcomes and caveats: In the study, 150 to 200 TCR beta chains were listed as associated with cytomegalovirus. In a later analysis, HLA-associated TCR beta chains were found to be more clonally expanded and to have lower generation probabilities than equally common non-associated chains. Some IMGT-functional V segments, including TRBV6-2 and TRBV6-3, could not be told apart with the 87-base-pair reads, so those segments were excluded. A group of highly shared sequence variants was considered likely to be a technical artifact of the sequencing pipeline. According to a later analysis, most CMV-associated TCR beta chains appeared to be HLA-restricted, and the HLA associations seemed to be driven largely by CMV exposure. An earlier analysis of approximately 590 of the donors showed that most TCR beta V segments appeared in productive rearrangements either about 90% or about 30% of the time, which broadly matched IMGT annotations. Across donors, most TCR sequences were observed very rarely, whereas some public TCRs were present in many individuals. According to a later analysis, TCR association rates differed among HLA loci, with DRB1 alleles showing the most associated TCRs and HLA-C alleles showing the fewest. Assigning TCR associations to individual alleles was difficult when HLA alleles, especially DR and DQ, strongly co-occurred. V-gene and J-gene trimming of TCR beta chains was associated with a missense DCLRE1C variant in a later genetic analysis, and the association was replicated in an independent cohort. The only immune exposure information available for the cohort was CMV serostatus. Correlated functional status among segregating V segments might be attributable to linkage disequilibrium, but an unknown experimental factor could not be ruled out. A later genetic analysis reported fewer N-insertions in productive TCRs among donors in an Asian-associated ancestry cluster than the roughly 670-donor mean. In a later analysis, several top co-occurrence clusters were reported to appear linked to parvovirus B19, influenza, CMV and Epstein-Barr virus. A few of the identified cytomegalovirus-associated TCR beta chains were confirmed in vitro to be specific for cytomegalovirus antigens. Only TCR beta chains were sequenced in this cohort, and the absence of alpha or paired-chain data limited detectable features. Sequencing depth was assumed to be roughly uniform across donors in the presence/absence analyses, though that assumption may not hold. In a later analysis, 15,000 to 20,000 TCR beta sequences were associated with specific HLA alleles at a false discovery rate of 0.05. A further reported finding was that TCR beta sequences accurately predicted the HLA-A and HLA-B alleles for most subjects in the first cohort. Because counts were too low, about 17 rarely observed V segments, including chromosome 9 orphons, were excluded from the earlier analysis of about 500 of the donors. Cytomegalovirus status was reported to be diagnosed by the classifier with high specificity and sensitivity in both the original and validation cohorts. According to the authors, the approach could potentially be generalized to other disease states and immunological phenotypes. Because some donors lacked HLA typing at each locus, the association tests relied only on the typed subset.

To note about this clone: Which antigen it targets is not known. No base quality values were provided; no much bigger clone lies one nucleotide off.

Libraries were made using the immunoSEQ multiplex PCR assay. A mixture of 60 forward primers for TCR Vbeta segments and 13 reverse primers for TCR Jbeta segments was used in the multiplex PCR. A multiplex PCR assay on genomic DNA amplified the CDR3 region of rearranged TCR beta genes. On the Illumina HiSeq System, the amplified TCR beta libraries were sequenced as 87-base-pair reads. The authors' pipeline ran thus. Across the roughly 640 repertoires, a later analysis counted about 81 million unique TCR beta chains, some 11 million of which were shared by at least two donors. Raw reads were error-corrected and collapsed into unique sequences by a nearest-neighbor algorithm in which closely related sequences were merged to remove PCR and sequencing errors. CDR3 sequences were aligned to IMGT reference sequences to assign V, D and J gene segments. Each retained sequence needed at least a six-nucleotide match to both a V gene segment and a J gene segment. Rearrangements were classified as productive when the CDR3 lacked stop codons and remained in frame with V and J, and all other rearrangements were classified as non-productive. CDR3 was defined by IMGT convention, running from the second conserved V-encoded cysteine to the conserved J-encoded phenylalanine. The earlier analysis of 500 to 750 of the donors excluded any sequence lacking an unambiguous match to a single V gene segment. In an earlier analysis of approximately 610 of the donors, V segments were called functional above 56.7% productive rearrangements and were called segregating when the between-donor standard deviation exceeded 5%. A statistical classification framework was developed to diagnose cytomegalovirus status using the catalog of TCR beta chain sequences. In a later analysis, TCR nucleotide sequences were compared against IMGT/GENE-DB human TR gene sequences so that V and J genes could be assigned. In a later analysis, CDR3 sequences and most-parsimonious VDJ recombination scenarios were assigned using the TCRdist pipeline. In a later analysis, every TCR beta chain was defined by the combination of its CDR3 amino acid sequence and its V-gene family, and reads without a unique V-gene family were dropped. To address suspected cross-contamination and a sequencing artifact, a later analysis removed 450 to 700 highly shared, low-generation-probability nucleotide sequences. In a later analysis, a clonal expansion index was calculated for each public chain from normalized within-repertoire ranks of inferred template counts. A later analysis computed generation probabilities with a VDJ recombination model fitted to out-of-frame rearrangements, and checked the results against IGoR. In a later analysis, TCR-TCR, TCR-HLA and TCR-CMV co-occurrence was scored with hypergeometric tests, and a repertoire-size bias correction was applied to TCR pairs. False discovery rates were estimated in a later analysis by permuting HLA or CMV assignments 20 times. In a later analysis, co-occurring TCRs were grouped using DBSCAN, with TCRdist sequence similarity added in when clustering inside HLA-allele-positive subsets. For co-occurrence clustering, repertoires with fewer than 30,000 or more than 120,000 public chains were excluded, along with 4 to 6 repertoires with anomalous nucleotide sharing. Not all clones reach the TCRdb copy of this immuneACCESS table, which keeps in-frame sequences only. Checked studies attribute under half of the gap to unresolved V genes and leave the rest unexplained. The D gene and trimming were derived from the DNA, and the V and J assignments and clone size from that table. The table for this sample lists about 190,000 clones; roughly 79% of them were counted only once. The biggest ten clones account for roughly 1.6% of the sample.

The cohort was made up of 650 to 700 healthy bone marrow donors. All cohort members were sampled while nominally healthy, although unrecorded immune exposures were likely present. The donor tested CMV seronegative, placing the donor among the 352 seronegative members of the cohort. A peripheral blood sample was collected from each donor, and TCR beta sequencing was performed on peripheral blood mononuclear cells. The Qiagen DNeasy Blood Extraction Kit was used to extract genomic DNA from the blood cell samples. Sequenced material: PBMCs. The chain joins TRBV5-1 to TRBJ2-2; 14 bases in the junction line up with TRBD2. This TCR derives from a woman aged 18-29 years in good health and CMV-seronegative. This receptor carries the CDR3 CASSSKPGLAGETGELFF. The bases read TGCGCCAGCAGCTCCAAACCGGGACTAGCGGGAGAAACCGGGGAGCTGTTTTTT.